Below, one T cell receptor beta chain is given with its context. The specificity of this receptor is unknown. The input lacks base qualities; no much larger clone sits a single base away. Ficoll-Paque density gradient centrifugation was the method used to isolate PBMCs. This sample is part of a study of T-cell memory formation after mild COVID-19 (dated by TCRdb to the early 2020s). Regarding the complete study: TCR sequence clusters from the two donors were found to be largely donor specific. In two donors, T-cell clones that expanded and contracted after mild COVID-19 were tracked by sequencing TCRalpha and TCRbeta repertoires over time. Two young, previously healthy adult volunteers made up the cohort, one male and one female. Beyond this particular receptor, the publication reports: Clones contracting from day 15 to 85 had balanced CD4/CD8 phenotypes, while a second wave expanding from day 15 to 37 was biased towards CD4+. The second-wave clones that peaked on day 37 were not confirmed to be SARS-CoV-2 specific. Contracting CD4+ clones turned up mainly in the CM and EM memory subsets, whereas EMRA was where CD8+ clones were enriched. The study covered only a couple of mild cases, and larger cohorts including severe cases with pre-infection samples were considered necessary. Some responding clones were detected in pre-infection memory, which suggested that pre-existing cross-reactive memory T cells had joined the SARS-CoV-2 response.

Instrument used: Illumina NovaSeq 6000. cDNA libraries for TCRalpha and TCRbeta were prepared by 5'RACE using constant-segment primers, with sample barcodes and unique molecular identifiers added. RNA was extracted from every sample with Trizol reagent. Amplification of the libraries took two PCR steps, and the second step added a second sample barcode plus Illumina TruSeq adapters. Sequencing of libraries was performed on an Illumina NovaSeq with 2 x 150 bp paired-end reads. In the paper's pipeline: The reads were demultiplexed and collapsed into UMI-guided consensus sequences using migec v1.2.7. With mixcr v2.1.11, UMI consensuses were aligned to TRA and TRB V and J templates and assembled into clonotypes. A clonotype was counted as expanded or contracted only if both edgeR and NoisET called the change significant, with noise models trained on biological replicates. For edgeR calls, the thresholds were a false discovery rate-adjusted p below 0.01 and a log2 fold-change of 1. As an exploratory analysis of dynamics, PCA with hierarchical clustering was applied to max-normalized trajectories of the 1000 most abundant clonotypes. The CD4 or CD8 phenotype of responding clones was assigned using the separately sequenced CD4+ and CD8+ repertoires. TCRdb reprocessing: public reads trimmed at Q25 with fastp, clones called with MiXCR, in-frame beta chains kept. Duplicate CDR3 protein sequences are folded into a single record with the most common DNA and genes. None of the V and J calls come from the authors' own analysis; TCRdb made them. Here the sample has over 500,000 distinct CDR3 sequences; 15% to 20% occur a single time. The top ten clonotypes cover about 8.1% of the sample.

From a lookup of the germline V gene, CDR1 and CDR2 are MNHEY and SVGAGI. Measured from the cysteine to the phenylalanine, the CDR3 is 14 residues long. The CDR3 DNA has 42 bases and is translated from base 1. The junction carries 11 bases between V and J, which are trimmed by 2 bases and 4 bases respectively. The receptor was derived from an adult woman who had mild COVID-19 (a few samples of this study predate the infection). The sample titles of this study are shuffled in the database, so cell type and time point are left out; the donor was told from shared clones. This sequence uses TRBV6-5 and TRBJ2-5; no D segment can be confidently identified. Specimen: PBMCs or a T cell subset sorted from them (not recorded which). The DNA reads TGTGCCAGCAGTTACAGCTCGGAAAGAGAGACCCAGTACTTC. It codes for CASSYSSERETQYF.